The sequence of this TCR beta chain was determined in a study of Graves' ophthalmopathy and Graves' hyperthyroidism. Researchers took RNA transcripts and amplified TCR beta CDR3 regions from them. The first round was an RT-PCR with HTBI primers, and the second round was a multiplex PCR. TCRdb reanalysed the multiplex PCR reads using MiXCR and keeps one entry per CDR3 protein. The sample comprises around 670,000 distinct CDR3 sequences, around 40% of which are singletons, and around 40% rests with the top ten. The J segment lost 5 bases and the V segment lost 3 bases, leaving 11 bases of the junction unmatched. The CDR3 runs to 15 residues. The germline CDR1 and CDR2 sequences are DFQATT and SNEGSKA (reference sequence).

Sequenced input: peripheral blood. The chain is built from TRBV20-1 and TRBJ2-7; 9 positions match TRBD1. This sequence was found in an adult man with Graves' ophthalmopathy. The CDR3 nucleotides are TGCAGTGCTAGGGACATCGCCGGGACAGGGCACGAGCAGTACTTC. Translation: CSARDIAGTGHEQYF.